This is a list of T cell receptor beta chains from one sample in a study of blood T cell repertoires in COVID-19. Libraries were prepared by immunoSEQ multiplex PCR; TCRdb keeps only in-frame clonotypes and omits some of them. The sample consists of about 220,000 clones, roughly 80% of them appearing once. The sequenced sample consisted of peripheral blood. These receptors came from a woman in her 70s with acute or convalescent COVID-19. CDR3s include the opening cysteine and the closing phenylalanine or tryptophan. Each record gives: J gene, D gene, clone size, V gene, CDR3 DNA, CDR3 protein. D genes are given only for firm matches. Where a row states a size, it is once, few, many or the class of an expanded clone; other rows omit it.

>TRBJ2-5|TRBD2|-|TRBV3-1/TRBV3-2
TGTGCCAGCAGCCCCACCTTAGCGGGGGAAGAGACCCAGTACTTC
CASSPTLAGEETQYF
>TRBJ2-5|TRBD1|-|TRBV11-2
TGTGCCAGCAGCTTCGGACAGGGGAGCTGGGAGACCCAGTACTTC
CASSFGQGSWETQYF
>TRBJ2-2|-|once|TRBV5-6
TGTGCCAGCAGCCCTTCACTGAACACCGGGGAGCTGTTTTTT
CASSPSLNTGELFF
>TRBJ2-2|TRBD2|-|TRBV2
TGTGCCAGCCAATCAGCGGGGGCGGCCGGGGAGCTGTTTTTT
CASQSAGAAGELFF
>TRBJ1-1|TRBD1|-|TRBV29-1
TGCAGCGTAGTAGAAGGAGTCGGACAGGCCGGAGGAGCTTTCTTT
CSVVEGVGQAGGAFF
>TRBJ2-5|-|-|TRBV6-5
TGTGCCAGCGTCCTTCAGGAGGGGTGGGAGACCCAGTACTTC
CASVLQEGWETQYF
>TRBJ2-3|-|-|TRBV6-4
TGTGCCAGCACGATCGACGTAGCCGTCCTTGCCCCGCCAGATACGCAGTATTTT
CASTIDVAVLAPPDTQYF
>TRBJ2-5|TRBD2|-|TRBV6-5
TGTGCCAGCAGTTCCTCCCTAGCGGGGGTGGAGACCCAGTACTTC
CASSSSLAGVETQYF
>TRBJ2-1|TRBD1|-|TRBV19
TGTGCCAGCAAAGGGGGACAGGGGAGGGGTGAGCAGTTCTTC
CASKGGQGRGEQFF
>TRBJ2-7|TRBD1|-|TRBV19
TGTGCCAGTAGCGTGACAGGGGGCGGCGGGGAGCAGTACTTC
CASSVTGGGGEQYF
>TRBJ1-3|-|-|TRBV3-1/TRBV3-2
TGTGCCAGCAGCCCCCAAACTATTGGAAACACCATATATTTT
CASSPQTIGNTIYF
>TRBJ1-5|-|-|TRBV7-2
TGTGCCAGCAGCTTAGGCAGGGGAGATCAGCCCCAGCATTTT
CASSLGRGDQPQHF
>TRBJ1-6|-|-|TRBV6-5
TGTGCCAGCAGTTACTCGATGAGTAATTCACCCCTCCACTTT
CASSYSMSNSPLHF
>TRBJ2-5|-|-|TRBV5-1
TGCGCCAGCAGCTACGGACAGAAAGAGACCCAGTACTTC
CASSYGQKETQYF
>TRBJ1-1|-|-|TRBV27
TGTGCCAGCAGTTCGGCAGGGGTGAACACTGAAGCTTTCTTT
CASSSAGVNTEAFF
>TRBJ2-7|TRBD1|-|TRBV7-9
TGTGCCAGCAGCTTAGTGGTAGGGGGCCAGGACGAGCAGTACTTC
CASSLVVGGQDEQYF
>TRBJ1-3|TRBD1|-|TRBV10-3
TGTGCCATCAGAACCGGGACAGGGAACTCTGGAAACACCATATATTTT
CAIRTGTGNSGNTIYF
>TRBJ2-5|-|-|TRBV11-2
TGTGCCAGCAGCTTTAACTCTGGCCAAGAGACCCAGTACTTC
CASSFNSGQETQYF
>TRBJ1-1|-|few|TRBV18
TGTGCCAGCTCACCACCGGTGGGGTCAGGGGCTTTCTTT
CASSPPVGSGAFF
>TRBJ2-5|-|-|TRBV4-1
TGCGCCAGCAGCGCGGGGCCGGGGAGGAAGGAGACCCAGTACTTC
CASSAGPGRKETQYF
>TRBJ1-4|-|-|TRBV4-3
TGCGCCAGCAGCCGGGGGGGCTCGGGATCATCAACTAATGAAAAACTGTTTTTT
CASSRGGSGSSTNEKLFF
>TRBJ2-2|-|-|TRBV5-1
TGCGCCAGCAGCCCCGATCGTACTTTGTACCCCGGGGAGCTGTTTTTT
CASSPDRTLYPGELFF
>TRBJ2-3|TRBD2|-|TRBV29-1
TGCAGCGTTGGGGCTAGCGGGTTCACAGATACGCAGTATTTT
CSVGASGFTDTQYF
>TRBJ1-5|TRBD1|-|TRBV3-1/TRBV3-2
TGTGCCAGCAGCCTGGGACAGATCAATCAGCCCCAGCATTTT
CASSLGQINQPQHF
>TRBJ2-2|-|-|TRBV5-8
TGTGCCAGCAATATGGGAGAGGGAAGGACCGGGGAGCTGTTTTTT
CASNMGEGRTGELFF
>TRBJ2-6|-|once|TRBV4-3
TGCGCCAGCAGCCAATCCGGGTCTAGCTCTGGGGCCAACGTCCTGACTTTC
CASSQSGSSSGANVLTF
>TRBJ2-3|TRBD2|-|TRBV24-1
TGTGCCACCAGTGATGAGCGGGGGGGAAACACAGATACGCAGTATTTT
CATSDERGGNTDTQYF
>TRBJ2-5|-|-|TRBV6-2/TRBV6-3
TGTGCCAGCAGTGCACCAGTAAAAGAGACCCAGTACTTC
CASSAPVKETQYF
>TRBJ2-5|-|-|TRBV19
TGTGCCAGTAGTGCGGGACAGTCGGAGACCCAGTACTTC
CASSAGQSETQYF
>TRBJ1-2|-|-|TRBV7-2
TGTGCCAGCAGAAGGGACTCTTATAACTATGGCTACACCTTC
CASRRDSYNYGYTF
>TRBJ2-3|-|few|TRBV7-3
TGTGCCAGCAGCTTAGCGGGGCCTAGCACAGATACGCAGTATTTT
CASSLAGPSTDTQYF
>TRBJ2-1|-|-|TRBV24-1
TGTGCCACCAGTCCCAGCAAGCGATTTTACAATGAGCAGTTCTTC
CATSPSKRFYNEQFF
>TRBJ2-3|TRBD2|-|TRBV24-1
TGTGCCACCAGTGATGGGCTAGCGGGGGGCGGCAGGGATACGCAGTATTTT
CATSDGLAGGGRDTQYF
>TRBJ2-5|TRBD2|once|TRBV2
TGTGCCAGCAGTGAGGGGACGGGGGGGTGGCAGACCCAGTACTTC
CASSEGTGGWQTQYF
>TRBJ2-2|-|-|TRBV3-1/TRBV3-2
TGTGCCAGCAGCCCCTCGGAGGGGGGGGTGACCGGGGAGCTGTTTTTT
CASSPSEGGVTGELFF
>TRBJ1-2|TRBD1|-|TRBV7-2
TGTGCCAGCAGCTTTTTAGCAGGGGGCGATCCCCGGAACTATGGCTACACCTTC
CASSFLAGGDPRNYGYTF
>TRBJ1-6|-|-|TRBV9
TGTGCCAGCAGCGCACGGACAGCAAATTCACCCCTCCACTTT
CASSARTANSPLHF
>TRBJ1-4|-|-|TRBV9
TGTGCCAGCAGTCGTCAGGAAGAAAAACTGTTTTTT
CASSRQEEKLFF
>TRBJ2-3|TRBD2|-|TRBV6-2/TRBV6-3
TGTGCCAGCAGTCCCCTTAGCGGGGGGGCCCGGGATACGCAGTATTTT
CASSPLSGGARDTQYF
>TRBJ2-3|TRBD2|-|TRBV7-2
TGTGCCAGCAGCCCCTTCGGGCTAGCGGCTAGGGCAGATACGCAGTATTTT
CASSPFGLAARADTQYF
>TRBJ1-5|-|many|TRBV6-5
TGTGCCAGCAGTCTGGAAGGGGCCCAGCCCCAGCATTTT
CASSLEGAQPQHF
>TRBJ2-5|-|few|TRBV2
TGTGCCAGTCAACGCGGACTACCCCCAGAGACCCAGTACTTC
CASQRGLPPETQYF
>TRBJ2-6|-|-|TRBV29-1
TGCGGACCGGCCGGGGGGCCGGTGTCTGGGGCCAACGTCCTGACTTTC
CGPAGGPVSGANVLTF
>TRBJ2-1|TRBD2|-|TRBV11-2
TGTGCCAGCAGACCCCCGGGACTACCATACAATGAGCAGTTCTTC
CASRPPGLPYNEQFF
>TRBJ1-5|-|-|TRBV6-2/TRBV6-3
TGTGCCAGCAGCCGGGGCATGTATAGCAATCAGCCCCAGCATTTT
CASSRGMYSNQPQHF
>TRBJ1-3|TRBD1|-|TRBV2
TGTGCCAGCAGTTCCAGGACAGGGTTTGGAAACACCATATATTTT
CASSSRTGFGNTIYF
>TRBJ1-3|-|-|TRBV10-1
TGCGCCAGCCGGCAGGAACCGGCTGGAAACACCATATATTTT
CASRQEPAGNTIYF
>TRBJ1-3|-|once|TRBV28
TGTGCCAGCAGTCCCGGAGGGTGGCCCTCTGGAAACACCATATATTTT
CASSPGGWPSGNTIYF
>TRBJ1-4|-|-|TRBV19
TGTGCCAGCTCCGAGGGACTGACAGCAACTAATGAAAAACTGTTTTTT
CASSEGLTATNEKLFF